The text below deals with one TCR beta chain. Clones were sequenced by immunoSEQ multiplex PCR, and TCRdb holds only the in-frame ones, with some missing. The data hold 390,000 or so clones, with approximately 90% observed a single time. This sample stems from a study of control samples from healthy donors and cancer patients. CDR1 and CDR2 (germline): SGHTA, FQGNSA. CDR3 length equals 15 residues. V was shortened by 3 bases and J by 3 bases, with 14 bases between the two germline ends. The V and J genes are TRBV7-2 and TRBJ2-5, with a weak D call TRBD1 (6 bases). This TCR came from a man aged 35 to 55 with head and neck cancer. Specimen: PBMCs. CDR3 DNA sequence: TGTGCCAGCAGCTTCCATACAGGGTATGAAGAGACCCAGTACTTC. Translating gives CASSFHTGYEETQYF.